The source of this T cell receptor (beta chain) is a study of T cells in Graves' hyperthyroidism and ophthalmopathy. Findings and caveats of the study: In blood, most of the thyroid clonotypes expanded above 0.001 were also present. Ophthalmopathy, which appeared later, was predicted by the model a median roughly 6.4 months before onset.

Active moderate-to-severe ophthalmopathy, Clinical Activity Score at least 3, NOSPECS at least 4, under 3 months' duration. Diagnosing involved the use of clinical symptoms, serum thyroxine and TRAb, thyroid ultrasound and orbital computed tomography. Trimming left V 6 bases short and J 6 bases short, with 15 bases between. The CDR3 contains 14 residues. This clonotype was detected ten times or more. Antigen: not known. TCR beta CDR3 sequences were amplified from RNA transcripts. HTBI primers were employed in a first-round RT-PCR of the TCR CDR3. Via MiXCR, TCRdb re-called the multiplex PCR reads, giving one row per CDR3 protein. This sample has about 400,000 distinct CDR3 sequences; approximately 14% occur once, and the top ten carry approximately 20%.

The gene calls are TRBV12-3 or TRBV12-4 and TRBJ2-1; D might be TRBD1 (5 bases). The source of this sequence is a woman between 55 and 75 years old with Graves' ophthalmopathy. The sample consisted of blood. The DNA for the CDR3 is TGTGCCAGCAGAGTCGAAGGGGCTATCAATGAGCAGTTCTTC. It specifies CASRVEGAINEQFF.